These 13 T cell receptor beta chains were all obtained from the same sample, sequenced in a study of neurological immune-mediated disorders. Each CDR3 protein gets one entry after TCRdb re-called the 5' RACE reads with MiXCR. The sample has tens of thousands of distinct CDR3 sequences; roughly a sixth are singletons. The sequenced sample was PBMCs. These receptors came from a woman aged 40 to 55 in good health.

To note about this clonotype: One base away lies a much larger clone, so this may be a sequencing read error. The rearrangement uses TRBV4-1 and TRBJ1-4; the D is unclear. V lost 2 bases to trimming and J lost 6 bases, with 4 bases between them. The CDR3 length is 12 residues. Germline lookup yields CDR1 MGHRA and CDR2 YSYEKL. The CDR3 nucleotides read TGCGCCAGCAGCCAATCTCATGAAAAACTGTTTTTT. Translation: CASSQSHEKLFF.

This rearrangement joins TRBV7-2 to TRBJ1-5; no clear D. This CDR3 has 14 amino acids. V lost 5 bases, J lost 0 bases, and 8 bases lay in between. CDR1 is SGHTA and CDR2 is FQGNSA in the germline V gene. The CDR3 loop is CASSLYPSNQPQHF. The CDR3 bases are TGTGCCAGCAGCCTCTACCCTAGCAATCAGCCCCAGCATTTT.

About this clonotype: The CDR3 ends on some other residue instead of the conserved phenylalanine or tryptophan, so this is likely a read error. The rearrangement links TRBV12-3 or TRBV12-4 to TRBJ1-5; D call uncertain. This CDR3 has 14 residues. The CDR3 nucleotides read TGTGCCAGCGGTTTAGAAGGGTATAGACAGCCCCAGCATTTA. Its translation is CASGLEGYRQPQHL.

This clonotype was detected ten times or more. This chain uses TRBV6-1 with TRBJ1-6; 8 positions agree with TRBD1. In germline, CDR1 is MNHNS, CDR2 SASEGT. The length of the CDR3 is 14 residues. The V segment lost 6 bases and the J segment 9 bases; nucleotides outside the gene matches: 7. The CDR3 DNA reads as TGTGCCAGCAGCGTGACAGGGGATGTTTCACCCCTCCACTTT. Its translation is CASSVTGDVSPLHF.

The V and J genes are TRBV20-1 and TRBJ2-7, with 7 bases aligning to TRBD2. Losses at the gene ends were 6 bases for V and 0 bases for J; bases not matched to a gene: 11. The CDR3 runs to 15 residues. From germline, CDR1 is DFQATT and CDR2 SNEGSKA (reference sequence). CDR3 DNA: TGCAGTGCAACAGGAGCGGGGACCAGCTCCTACGAGCAGTACTTC. It is translated as CSATGAGTSSYEQYF.

This clonotype was recorded at least ten times. The chain couples TRBV20-1 to TRBJ2-3, with 13 bases matching TRBD2. This CDR3 has 14 amino acids. With 6 bases clipped from V and 7 bases from J, the junction kept 7 bases outside the gene matches. Germline assignment: CDR1 DFQATT and CDR2 SNEGSKA (reference sequence). The CDR3 nucleotides read TGCAGTGCCAGGGCGACTAGCGGGGGGAATACGCAGTATTTT. It specifies CSARATSGGNTQYF.

This clonotype was picked up many times. The chain combines TRBV7-2 with TRBJ2-3, with 7 bases aligning to TRBD1. The CDR3 runs 14 residues. CDR1 and CDR2 from the germline V gene are SGHTA and FQGNSA. V dropped 5 bases and J dropped 4; count of bases not matched to a gene: 6. The CDR3 region has the DNA TGTGCCAGCAGCCCAAGACAGGGTGCAGATACGCAGTATTTT. It translates to CASSPRQGADTQYF.

In its sample, this clonotype was seen many times. The chain links TRBV20-1 to TRBJ1-2, with TRBD1 identical over 8 bases. Germline V gene sequence: CDR1 DFQATT, CDR2 SNEGSKA (reference sequence). J gave up 6 bases and V 2 bases, and 8 bases lay outside the gene matches. The length of the CDR3 is 14 residues. The CDR3 DNA reads TGCAGTGCTAGATCGCGGACAGGGAAGGATGGCTACACCTTC. It codes for CSARSRTGKDGYTF.

This clonotype was observed at least ten times. The chain employs TRBV9 and TRBJ2-5, with TRBD2 identical over 15 bases. CDR1 SGDLS and CDR2 YYNGEE come from the germline V gene. The V gene end was trimmed by 3 bases and the J gene end by 2 bases; junction bases not matched to a gene: 2. The CDR3 has 16 residues. The CDR3 DNA sequence: TGTGCCAGCAGCGCCGGACTAGCGGGGGGGCAAGAGACCCAGTACTTC. Residues: CASSAGLAGGQETQYF.

In its sample, this clonotype was seen many times. J is TRBJ2-5 and V is TRBV20-1; a weak D match, TRBD1 (5 bases). V lost 5 bases to trimming and J lost 0 bases, with 10 bases between them. The V gene's germline CDR1 is DFQATT and CDR2 SNEGSKA (reference sequence). This CDR3 contains 13 residues. The CDR3 spells CSAPDTYQETQYF. The CDR3 nucleotides read TGCAGTGCTCCGGACACTTACCAAGAGACCCAGTACTTC.

The V and J genes are TRBV4-1 and TRBJ2-1; D possibly matches TRBD1 or TRBD2 (5 bases each). CDR3 length: 16 residues. The germline V gene encodes CDR1 MGHRA and CDR2 YSYEKL. The V end was cut by 4 bases, the J end by 0 bases, with 13 bases between. In DNA, the CDR3 is TGCGCCAGCAGCCCTCGGGACCAAAGCTCCTACAATGAGCAGTTCTTC. This encodes CASSPRDQSSYNEQFF.

Ten or more counts support this clonotype. The V call is TRBV4-3, the J call TRBJ1-4, with D uncertain. Germline V gene data show CDR1 as LGHNA and CDR2 as YSLEER. Trimming took 3 bases from V and 2 from J, leaving 4 bases between them. This CDR3 is built from 13 residues. The CDR3 DNA is TGCGCCAGCAGCCAGGGTACTAATGAAAAACTGTTTTTT. Encoded protein: CASSQGTNEKLFF.

Ten or more counts support this clonotype. The J gene is TRBJ2-1, the V gene TRBV20-1, with TRBD2 identical over 7 bases. There are 14 residues in the CDR3. Losses at the gene ends were 0 bases for V and 4 bases for J; bases not matched to a gene: 3. Germline V CDR1 and CDR2: DFQATT, SNEGSKA (reference sequence). In DNA form, the CDR3 reads TGCAGTGCTAGAGAGGCTAGCGGATACAATGAGCAGTTCTTC. Amino acid sequence: CSAREASGYNEQFF.